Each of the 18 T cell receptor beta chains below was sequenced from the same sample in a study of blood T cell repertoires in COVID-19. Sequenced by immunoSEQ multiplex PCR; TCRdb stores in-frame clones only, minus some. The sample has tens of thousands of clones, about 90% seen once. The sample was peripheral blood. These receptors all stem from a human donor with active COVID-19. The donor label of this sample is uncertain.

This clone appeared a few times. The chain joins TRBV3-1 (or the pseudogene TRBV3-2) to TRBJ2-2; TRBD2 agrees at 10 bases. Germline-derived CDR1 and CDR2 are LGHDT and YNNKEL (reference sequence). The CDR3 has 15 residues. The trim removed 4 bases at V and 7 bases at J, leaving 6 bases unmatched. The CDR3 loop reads CASSPGLAVYGELFF. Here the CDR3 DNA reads TGTGCCAGCAGCCCCGGACTAGCGGTATACGGGGAGCTGTTTTTT.

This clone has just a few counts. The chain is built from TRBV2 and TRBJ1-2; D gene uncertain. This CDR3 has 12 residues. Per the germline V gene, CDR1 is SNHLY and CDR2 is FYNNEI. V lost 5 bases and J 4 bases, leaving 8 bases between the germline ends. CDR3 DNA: TGTGCCAGCAGTTCAGAGGTCTATGGCTACACCTTC. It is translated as CASSSEVYGYTF.

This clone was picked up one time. CDR3 bases: TGTGCCAGCAGCGTAAGGTCGGGGTCTAATTCACCCCTCCACTTT. Translation: CASSVRSGSNSPLHF. The chain recombines TRBV9 with TRBJ1-6; no definite D call. This CDR3 spans 15 amino acids. The ends were cut back, 1 base at V and 6 bases at J, with 11 bases in the middle. In germline, CDR1 is SGDLS, CDR2 YYNGEE.

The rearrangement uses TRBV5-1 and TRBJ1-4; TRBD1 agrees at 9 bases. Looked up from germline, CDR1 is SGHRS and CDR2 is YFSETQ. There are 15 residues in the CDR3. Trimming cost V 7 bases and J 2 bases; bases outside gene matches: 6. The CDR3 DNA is TGCGCCAGCGCTGGGACAGGGAAGACTAATGAAAAACTGTTTTTT. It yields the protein CASAGTGKTNEKLFF.

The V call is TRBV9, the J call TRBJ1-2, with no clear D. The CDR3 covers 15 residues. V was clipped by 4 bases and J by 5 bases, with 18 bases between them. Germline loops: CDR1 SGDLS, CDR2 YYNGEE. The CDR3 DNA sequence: TGTGCCAGCAGCCCTAGCCCTGAACAAGGTTATGGCTACACCTTC. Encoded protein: CASSPSPEQGYGYTF.

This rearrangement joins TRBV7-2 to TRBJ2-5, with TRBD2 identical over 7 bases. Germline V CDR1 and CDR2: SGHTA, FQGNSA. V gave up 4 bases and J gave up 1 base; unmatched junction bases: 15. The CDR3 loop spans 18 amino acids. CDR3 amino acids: CASSSRGESLTRQETQYF. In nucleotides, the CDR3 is TGTGCCAGCAGCTCCCGGGGGGAGTCCCTAACCCGCCAAGAGACCCAGTACTTC.

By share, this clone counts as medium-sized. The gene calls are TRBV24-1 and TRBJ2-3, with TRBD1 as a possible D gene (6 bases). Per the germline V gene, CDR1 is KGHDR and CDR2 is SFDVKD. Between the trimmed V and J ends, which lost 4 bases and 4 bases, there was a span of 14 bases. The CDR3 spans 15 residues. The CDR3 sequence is CATSDPRQDPDTQYF. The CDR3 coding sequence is TGTGCCACCAGTGACCCCAGACAGGACCCAGATACGCAGTATTTT.

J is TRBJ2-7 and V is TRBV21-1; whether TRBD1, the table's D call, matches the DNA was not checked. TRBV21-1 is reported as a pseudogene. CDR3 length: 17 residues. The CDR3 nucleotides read TGTGCCAGCAGCAAAGTCCCCTACGACAGGGTAGCCTACGAGCAGTACTTC. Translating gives CASSKVPYDRVAYEQYF.

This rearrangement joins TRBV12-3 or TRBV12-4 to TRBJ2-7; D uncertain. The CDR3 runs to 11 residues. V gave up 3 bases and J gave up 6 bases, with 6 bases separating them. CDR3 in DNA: TGTGCCAGCAGTTTCGCAGGCGAGCAGTACTTC. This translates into CASSFAGEQYF.

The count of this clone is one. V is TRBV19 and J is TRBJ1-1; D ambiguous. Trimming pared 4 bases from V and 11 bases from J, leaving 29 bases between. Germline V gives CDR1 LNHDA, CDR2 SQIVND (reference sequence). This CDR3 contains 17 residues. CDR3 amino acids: CASSTPLMGRDRWWAFF. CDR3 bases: TGTGCCAGTAGTACTCCCCTCATGGGGAGAGACCGGTGGTGGGCTTTCTTT.

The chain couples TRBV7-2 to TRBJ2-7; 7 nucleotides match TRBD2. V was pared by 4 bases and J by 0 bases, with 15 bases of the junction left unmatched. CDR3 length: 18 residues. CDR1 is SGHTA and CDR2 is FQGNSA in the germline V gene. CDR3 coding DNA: TGTGCCAGCAGCTCTAACCCCCCTGGCAGCGGGGCCTCCTACGAGCAGTACTTC. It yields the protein CASSSNPPGSGASYEQYF.

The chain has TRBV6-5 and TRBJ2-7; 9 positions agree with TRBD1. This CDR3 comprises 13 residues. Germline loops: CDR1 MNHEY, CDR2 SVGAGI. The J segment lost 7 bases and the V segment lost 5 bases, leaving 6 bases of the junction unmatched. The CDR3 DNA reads TGTGCCAGCAGTAGAACAGGGGGCGGGGAGCAGTACTTC. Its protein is CASSRTGGGEQYF.

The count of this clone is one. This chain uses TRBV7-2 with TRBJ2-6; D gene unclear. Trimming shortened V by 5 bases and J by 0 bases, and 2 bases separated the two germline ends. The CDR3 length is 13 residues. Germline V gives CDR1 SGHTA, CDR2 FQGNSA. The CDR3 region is CASSRSGANVLTF. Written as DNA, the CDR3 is TGTGCCAGCAGCCGCTCTGGGGCCAACGTCCTGACTTTC.

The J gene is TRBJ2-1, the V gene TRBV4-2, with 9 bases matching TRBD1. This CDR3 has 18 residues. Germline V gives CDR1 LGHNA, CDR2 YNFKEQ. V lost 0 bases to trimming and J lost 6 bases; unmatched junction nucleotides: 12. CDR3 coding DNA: TGTGCCAGCAGCCAAGATGGGTTTTGGACAGGGGTGGTCAATGAGCAGTTCTTC. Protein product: CASSQDGFWTGVVNEQFF.

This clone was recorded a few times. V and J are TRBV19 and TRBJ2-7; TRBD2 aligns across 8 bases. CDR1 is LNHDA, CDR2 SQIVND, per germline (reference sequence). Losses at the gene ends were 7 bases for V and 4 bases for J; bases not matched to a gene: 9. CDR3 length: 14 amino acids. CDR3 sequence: CASTPGGDRYEQYF. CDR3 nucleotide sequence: TGTGCCAGTACCCCCGGGGGGGATCGGTACGAGCAGTACTTC. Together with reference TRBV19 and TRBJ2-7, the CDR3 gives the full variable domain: DGGITQSPKYLFRKEGQNVTLSCEQNLNHDAMYWYRQDPGQGLRLIYYSQIVNDFQKGDIAEGYSVSREKKESFPLTVTSAQKNPTAFYLCASTPGGDRYEQYFGPGTRLTVT.

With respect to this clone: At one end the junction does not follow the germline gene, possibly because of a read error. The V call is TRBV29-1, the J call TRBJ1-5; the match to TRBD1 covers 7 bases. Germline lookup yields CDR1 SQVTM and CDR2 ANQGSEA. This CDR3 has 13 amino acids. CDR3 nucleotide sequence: TGCAGCGTTAGACAGGGAGTAAATCGGCCCCAGCATTTT. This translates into CSVRQGVNRPQHF.

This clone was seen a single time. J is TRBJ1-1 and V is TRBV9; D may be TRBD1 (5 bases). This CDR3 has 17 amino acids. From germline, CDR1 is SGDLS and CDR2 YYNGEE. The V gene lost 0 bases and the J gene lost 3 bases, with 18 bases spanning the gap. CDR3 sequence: CASSVALSGVGDTEAFF. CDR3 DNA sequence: TGTGCCAGCAGCGTAGCTCTCTCGGGGGTCGGGGACACTGAAGCTTTCTTT.

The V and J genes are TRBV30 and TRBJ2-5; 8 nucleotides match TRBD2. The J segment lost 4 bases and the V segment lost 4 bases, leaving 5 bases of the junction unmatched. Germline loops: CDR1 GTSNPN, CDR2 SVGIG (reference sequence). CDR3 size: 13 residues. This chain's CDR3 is CAWTSGGRETQYF. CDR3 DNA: TGTGCCTGGACGTCGGGGGGGCGAGAGACCCAGTACTTC.